These T cell receptor beta chains were read from a single sample in a study of blood T cell repertoires in COVID-19. The table came from immunoSEQ multiplex PCR; TCRdb's copy has only in-frame clones and leaves some out. This sample has some 140,000 clones; over 65% occur once, and the top ten carry roughly 1.7%. The sample consisted of peripheral blood. These receptors were obtained from a man aged 80 or over with acute or convalescent COVID-19. The CDR3 runs from the conserved cysteine through the conserved F or W. D genes are given only for firm matches. Size values are once, few and many counts, or a class for expanded clones, and some rows have none.

few TRBJ1-2 TRBV9 TRBD1 CASSVQGAVGYTF TGTGCCAGCAGCGTACAGGGGGCGGTTGGCTACACCTTC
- TRBJ1-1 TRBV5-1 - CASSLAAATEAFF TGCGCCAGCAGCTTGGCCGCGGCCACTGAAGCTTTCTTT
few TRBJ1-2 TRBV7-2 - CASSQFTGPGYGYTF TGTGCCAGCAGCCAATTTACAGGGCCGGGCTATGGCTACACCTTC
once TRBJ2-4 TRBV19 - CASSVRQIKNIQYF TGTGCCAGTAGTGTCCGACAGATCAAAAACATTCAGTACTTC
- TRBJ2-1 TRBV6-5 TRBD2 CASNPGGGVNEQFF TGTGCCAGCAATCCTGGCGGGGGGGTCAATGAGCAGTTCTTC
- TRBJ2-5 TRBV11-2 - CASSPGWNQETQYF TGTGCCAGCAGCCCCGGGTGGAACCAAGAGACCCAGTACTTC
- TRBJ2-3 TRBV10-1 TRBD1 CASSDQDRASSTQYF TGCGCCAGCAGTGATCAGGACAGGGCCTCCAGTACGCAGTATTTT
- TRBJ2-1 TRBV24-1 TRBD1 CATSMRTGGWFF TGTGCCACCAGTATGAGGACAGGGGGTTGGTTCTTC
- TRBJ2-7 TRBV7-9 - CASSPTPILTGNNEQYF TGTGCCAGCAGCCCGACGCCGATTTTAACAGGGAACAACGAGCAGTACTTC
- TRBJ1-5 TRBV5-5 - CASSAGQSGSNQPQHF TGTGCCAGCAGCGCTGGACAGTCCGGTAGCAATCAGCCCCAGCATTTT
few TRBJ1-6 TRBV19 TRBD1 CASIPGQGYGSPLHF TGTGCCAGTATTCCGGGACAGGGTTATGGATCACCCCTCCACTTT
- TRBJ1-6 TRBV11-3 TRBD1 CASGRDRGDSPLHF TGTGCCAGCGGCCGGGACAGGGGGGATTCACCCCTCCACTTT
- TRBJ2-7 TRBV7-6 TRBD1 CASSPGGQGLYEQYF TGTGCCAGCAGCCCGGGGGGACAGGGGTTGTACGAGCAGTACTTC
- TRBJ2-3 TRBV6-5 TRBD2 CAITRGLDEADTQYF TGTGCCATTACCCGGGGACTAGATGAGGCAGATACGCAGTATTTT
many TRBJ1-5 TRBV2 - CASDVGGRGNQPQHF TGTGCCAGCGATGTAGGGGGTCGGGGCAATCAGCCCCAGCATTTT
- TRBJ1-2 TRBV18 - CASSPRAGEGSYGYTF TGTGCCAGCTCACCTAGGGCAGGGGAAGGGAGCTATGGCTACACCTTC
- TRBJ1-1 TRBV7-3 - CASSLAGYTEAFF TGTGCCAGCAGCTTAGCCGGGTACACTGAAGCTTTCTTT
- TRBJ1-6 TRBV14 - CASSPGALPLHF TGTGCCAGCAGCCCAGGGGCACTACCCCTCCACTTT
- TRBJ1-2 TRBV6-6 TRBD1 CASSYRDRAEGYTF TGTGCCAGCAGTTACCGGGACAGGGCTGAGGGCTACACCTTC
- TRBJ1-2 TRBV2 - CASKRSYGYTF TGTGCCAGCAAGAGGAGCTATGGCTACACCTTC
once TRBJ1-1 TRBV5-4 - CASSSRVMGTEAFF TGTGCCAGCAGCTCCAGGGTTATGGGCACTGAAGCTTTCTTT
- TRBJ2-2 TRBV6-5 TRBD1 CASSYRTGETGELFF TGTGCCAGCAGTTACCGGACAGGGGAAACCGGGGAGCTGTTTTTT
- TRBJ1-2 TRBV9 - CASSVHRGGRTYGYTF TGTGCCAGCAGCGTCCACCGGGGGGGGCGCACCTATGGCTACACCTTC
- TRBJ1-2 TRBV30 - CAWTVTGSNGYTF TGTGCCTGGACGGTAACAGGATCTAATGGCTACACCTTC
many TRBJ2-3 TRBV24-1 TRBD2 CATSDPSVGRGGLSSTDTQYF TGTGCCACCAGTGATCCCAGCGTGGGGCGGGGGGGCCTATCGTCCACAGATACGCAGTATTTT
few TRBJ1-2 TRBV7-3 TRBD1 CASSPSGTGTGYTF TGTGCCAGCAGCCCCTCCGGGACAGGGACTGGCTACACCTTC
once TRBJ2-2 TRBV5-1 - CASSLGAELNTGELFF TGCGCCAGCAGCTTGGGGGCAGAGTTAAACACCGGGGAGCTGTTTTTT
- TRBJ2-1 TRBV29-1 TRBD1 CSVDDDRGYNEQFF TGCAGCGTTGACGATGACAGGGGATACAATGAGCAGTTCTTC
- TRBJ1-2 TRBV7-2 - CASSLAAREGYGYTF TGTGCCAGCAGCTTAGCGGCCAGGGAAGGCTATGGCTACACCTTC
- TRBJ1-4 TRBV29-1 TRBD1 CSVAGGDTNEKLFF TGCAGCGTTGCAGGGGGCGACACTAATGAAAAACTGTTTTTT
- TRBJ2-5 TRBV28 - CASSRSETQYF TGTGCCAGCAGCCGGAGTGAGACCCAGTACTTC
few TRBJ1-1 TRBV5-4 - CASSGLDKNTEAFF TGTGCCAGCAGCGGCTTAGACAAGAACACTGAAGCTTTCTTT
- TRBJ1-1 TRBV30 - CAWSKTGSSEAFF TGTGCCTGGAGTAAGACAGGAAGCTCTGAAGCTTTCTTT
- TRBJ2-1 TRBV4-2 TRBD1 CASSPSGQGYNEQFF TGTGCCAGCAGCCCGTCGGGACAGGGCTACAATGAGCAGTTCTTC
few TRBJ2-2 TRBV6-5 - CASRSQVNTGELFF TGTGCCAGCCGTTCGCAGGTTAACACCGGGGAGCTGTTTTTT
- TRBJ2-7 TRBV19 TRBD2 CASSTTSGGLSYEQYF TGTGCCAGTAGTACAACTAGCGGGGGCCTATCCTACGAGCAGTACTTC
once TRBJ1-2 TRBV21-1 - CASSKVAGGYGYTF TGTGCCAGCAGCAAAGTAGCAGGGGGCTATGGCTACACCTTC
few TRBJ2-2 TRBV3-1/TRBV3-2 - CASSPRALVTGELFF TGTGCCAGCAGCCCCCGCGCGTTGGTCACCGGGGAGCTGTTTTTT
- TRBJ2-7 TRBV12-5 TRBD1 CASGLVLGTGNEQYF TGTGCTAGTGGTTTGGTACTCGGGACAGGGAACGAGCAGTACTTC
- TRBJ2-4 TRBV5-6 - CASSLVLAKNIQYF TGTGCCAGCAGCTTGGTTCTAGCCAAAAACATTCAGTACTTC
few TRBJ1-6 TRBV5-1 - CASSLGQGSYNSPLHF TGCGCCAGCAGCTTGGGGCAGGGCTCCTATAATTCACCCCTCCACTTT
- TRBJ1-2 TRBV28 TRBD1 CASSPEGAPPGYGYTF TGTGCCAGCAGTCCAGAGGGGGCCCCTCCAGGTTATGGCTACACCTTC
once TRBJ2-2 TRBV5-1 - CASSLFRTATGELFF TGCGCCAGCAGCCTATTTAGGACAGCCACCGGGGAGCTGTTTTTT
- TRBJ2-7 TRBV6-5 TRBD1 CASSSGQGFSYEQYF TGTGCCAGCAGTTCGGGACAGGGCTTTTCCTACGAGCAGTACTTC
- TRBJ2-6 TRBV5-4 - CASSLNRAAGGANVLTF TGTGCCAGCAGCTTGAACAGGGCGGCGGGCGGGGCCAACGTCCTGACTTTC
- TRBJ2-5 TRBV29-1 TRBD1 CSAAGDSQETQYF TGCAGCGCCGCCGGGGACAGCCAAGAGACCCAGTACTTC
- TRBJ1-4 TRBV5-4 TRBD1 CASSPGGEDEKLFF TGTGCCAGCAGCCCAGGGGGAGAGGATGAAAAACTGTTTTTT
- TRBJ1-3 TRBV24-1 - CATSDSYSGNTIYF TGTGCCACCAGTGATAGCTACTCTGGAAACACCATATATTTT
once TRBJ1-2 TRBV5-4 - CASSLSGRQGTNYGYTF TGTGCCAGCAGCTTATCCGGACGGCAGGGGACGAACTATGGCTACACCTTC
- TRBJ1-2 TRBV28 TRBD1 CASSWDREGYTF TGTGCCAGCAGTTGGGACAGGGAAGGCTACACCTTC
- TRBJ1-2 TRBV19 - CASSRQISGYTF TGTGCCAGTAGTAGACAGATCTCTGGCTACACCTTC
- TRBJ2-3 TRBV7-9 TRBD2 CASSFYGGSTDTQYF TGTGCCAGCAGCTTCTACGGGGGGAGCACAGATACGCAGTATTTT
many TRBJ1-2 TRBV7-8 TRBD1 CASSPTGGYGYTF TGTGCCAGCAGCCCGACAGGGGGCTATGGCTACACCTTC